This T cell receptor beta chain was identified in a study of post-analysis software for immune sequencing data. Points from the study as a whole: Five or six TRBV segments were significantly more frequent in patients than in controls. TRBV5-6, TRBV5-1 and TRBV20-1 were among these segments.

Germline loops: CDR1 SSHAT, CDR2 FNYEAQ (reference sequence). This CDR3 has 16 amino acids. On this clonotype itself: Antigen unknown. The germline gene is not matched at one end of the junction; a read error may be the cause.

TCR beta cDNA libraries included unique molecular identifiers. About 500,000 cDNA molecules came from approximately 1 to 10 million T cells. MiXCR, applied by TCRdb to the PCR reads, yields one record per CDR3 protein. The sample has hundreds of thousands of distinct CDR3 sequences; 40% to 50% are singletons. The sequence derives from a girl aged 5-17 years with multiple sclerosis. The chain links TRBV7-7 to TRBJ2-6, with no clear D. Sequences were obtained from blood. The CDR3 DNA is TGTGCTAGCAGCCCGACACCCCACTCTGGGGCCAACGTCCTGACTTTC. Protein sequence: CASSPTPHSGANVLTF.